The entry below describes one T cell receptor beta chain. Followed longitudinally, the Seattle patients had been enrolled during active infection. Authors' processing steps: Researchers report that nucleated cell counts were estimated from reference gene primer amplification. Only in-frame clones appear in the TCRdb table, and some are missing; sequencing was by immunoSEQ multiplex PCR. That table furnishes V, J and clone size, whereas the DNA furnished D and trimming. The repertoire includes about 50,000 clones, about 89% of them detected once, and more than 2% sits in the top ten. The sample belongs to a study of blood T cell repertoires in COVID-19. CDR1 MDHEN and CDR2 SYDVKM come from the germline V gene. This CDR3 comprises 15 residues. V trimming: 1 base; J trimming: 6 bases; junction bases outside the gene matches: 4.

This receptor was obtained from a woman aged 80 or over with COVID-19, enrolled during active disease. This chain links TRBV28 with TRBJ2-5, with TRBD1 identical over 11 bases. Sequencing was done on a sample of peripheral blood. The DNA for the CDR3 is TGTGCCAGCAGTTTATTTGGACAGGGGGCGAAGACCCAGTACTTC. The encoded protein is CASSLFGQGAKTQYF.